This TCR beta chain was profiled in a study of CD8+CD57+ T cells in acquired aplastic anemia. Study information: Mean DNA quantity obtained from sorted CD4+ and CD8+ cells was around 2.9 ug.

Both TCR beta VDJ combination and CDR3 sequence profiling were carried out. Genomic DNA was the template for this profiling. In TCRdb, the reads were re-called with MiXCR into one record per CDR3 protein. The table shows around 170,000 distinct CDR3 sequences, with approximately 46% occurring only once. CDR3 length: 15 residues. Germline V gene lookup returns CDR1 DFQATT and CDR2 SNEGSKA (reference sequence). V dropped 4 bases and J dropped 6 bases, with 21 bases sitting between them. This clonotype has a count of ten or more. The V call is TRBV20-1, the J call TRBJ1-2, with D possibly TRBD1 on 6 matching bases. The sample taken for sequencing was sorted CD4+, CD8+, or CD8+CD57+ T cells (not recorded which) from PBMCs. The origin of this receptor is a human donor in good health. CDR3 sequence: CSATLGGAEGNGYTF. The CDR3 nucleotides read TGCAGTGCTACCTTGGGGGGGGCCGAAGGAAATGGCTACACCTTC.